Detailed here is one TCR beta chain. This clonotype was seen once. Its antigen is still unknown. No qualities accompany the bases; no much larger clone lies one base away. To demonstrate the VDJtools post-analysis software, the study profiled TCR beta repertoires from the peripheral blood of 10 to 15 young patients with multiple sclerosis. The patients with multiple sclerosis were children and adolescents between about 6 and 16 years of age. This specimen comes from a study of post-analysis software for immune sequencing data (dated by TCRdb to 2014 to 2015). Notes on the research overall: Disease courses on record covered relapsing-remitting, secondary progressive and progressive-relapsing multiple sclerosis, though some patients had no subtype annotation. The multiple sclerosis patient repertoires were compared with about a dozen previously published healthy control repertoires from donors aged roughly 6 to 25 years. A subset of samples was prepared in parallel using single-end sample barcoding, then pooled and co-amplified after Illumina adapter ligation. On the study overall, not on this receptor specifically: The control group was slightly older than the multiple sclerosis patient group. Multiple sclerosis patients had significantly lower normalized Chao1 diversity than controls, a result that suggests substantial peripheral T-cell clonal expansion. Significantly higher frequencies in patients than in controls were found for roughly 5 TRBV segments, including TRBV5-6, TRBV5-1 and TRBV20-1. Strong co-clustering of samples prepared in the same batch was shown by direct clustering with F measure, prompting a batch-effect correction.

Sequences MNHEY (CDR1) and SMNVEV (CDR2) are obtained from the germline V gene (reference sequence). From cysteine to phenylalanine, the CDR3 is 16 amino acids long. This entry keeps only the CDR3 DNA: 48 bases, framed from base 1. V loses 0 bases of germline sequence and J loses 4 bases, and the interval between the two ends is 15 bases. The library was obtained by PCR. Sequencer: Illumina HiSeq 2500. To reduce PCR and sequencing biases, unique molecular identifiers were incorporated into the TCR beta cDNA libraries. Roughly 500,000 cDNA molecules were obtained per 1 to 10 million input T cells, so each molecule approximated one T cell. The patient libraries were prepared and sequenced with the same protocol used for the earlier healthy control dataset. Within a given batch, samples were prepared together, multiplexed and sequenced on the same HiSeq lane. In the paper's pipeline: MIGEC was used to process the raw barcoded reads, and molecular identifier groups with only a single read were discarded before consensus assembly and CDR3 extraction. Clonotype tables were post-analysed with VDJtools, and diversity was normalized by down-sampling all datasets to the smallest sample size. To correct batch-related cross-sample contamination, repertoire overlap clustering matched CDR3 amino acid sequences but not nucleotide sequences. In-frame beta chains were kept once TCRdb had trimmed the public reads at Q25 with fastp and called clones with MiXCR. Here each entry gathers all rows of one CDR3 protein and keeps the most common genes and DNA. What appears here as the V and J calls and clone size reflects TCRdb's work, not the paper's. This sample comprises about 500,000 distinct CDR3 sequences, approximately 46% of them detected only once. The top ten clones comprise roughly an eighth of the sample.

The rearranged segments are TRBV27 and TRBJ1-2; no D segment can be confidently identified. The sample comprised blood. The receptor comes from a girl aged 5 to 17 with multiple sclerosis. The DNA is TGTGCCAGCAGTTTATCGGTGGCGGAATCTGCCTATGGCTACACCTTC. The encoded protein is CASSLSVAESAYGYTF.